Included here is one TCR beta chain sequence, with context. Germline loops: CDR1 SEHNR, CDR2 FQNEAQ (reference sequence). The V gene lost 5 bases and the J gene lost 3 bases, with 15 bases spanning the gap. The length of the CDR3 is 15 residues. Authors' processing steps: Amplification of reference gene primers was used by the study to estimate nucleated cell counts. Measured with immunoSEQ multiplex PCR; TCRdb has only the in-frame clones, and not every one. The V and J calls and clone size were taken over from that table, and D and trimming were inferred from the DNA. The table has about 210,000 clones, almost 85% seen once. This sample was taken from a study of blood T cell repertoires in COVID-19. Study background: The study drew acute and convalescent COVID-19 samples from the United States, Italy and Spain. PBMCs, B-cell-depleted T cells, or T cells provided the cDNA or gDNA that made up the material.

Sequenced: peripheral blood. The rearrangement joins TRBV7-9 to TRBJ2-3; D unclear. The sequence was obtained from a woman between 50 and 59 years old with active or convalescent COVID-19. The CDR3 coding sequence is TGTGCCAGCAGCCCCTGGGTCGGAGAGACAGATACGCAGTATTTT. Its protein is CASSPWVGETDTQYF.